The T cell receptor beta chain under discussion was sequenced for a study of T cell changes during pregnancy in multiple sclerosis. Here immunoSEQ multiplex PCR was the method, and the copy in TCRdb shows in-frame clones only, minus some. Altogether about 44,000 clones are present, approximately 96% being singletons, with the ten largest covering approximately 1%. The CDR3 covers 15 residues. Per the germline V gene, CDR1 is MNHEY and CDR2 is SMNVEV (reference sequence). The V end lost 3 bases, the J end lost 2 bases, and 14 bases lay between the germline ends. The chain has TRBV27 and TRBJ2-7; maybe TRBD1 (7 bases). Sample: peripheral blood, taken in the second trimester of pregnancy. The sequence was obtained from a female donor with multiple sclerosis, enrolled in a pregnancy study. The CDR3 bases are TGTGCCAGCAGTTTCTCGGCAGGGGGGACCTACGAGCAGTACTTC. Translated, it gives CASSFSAGGTYEQYF.